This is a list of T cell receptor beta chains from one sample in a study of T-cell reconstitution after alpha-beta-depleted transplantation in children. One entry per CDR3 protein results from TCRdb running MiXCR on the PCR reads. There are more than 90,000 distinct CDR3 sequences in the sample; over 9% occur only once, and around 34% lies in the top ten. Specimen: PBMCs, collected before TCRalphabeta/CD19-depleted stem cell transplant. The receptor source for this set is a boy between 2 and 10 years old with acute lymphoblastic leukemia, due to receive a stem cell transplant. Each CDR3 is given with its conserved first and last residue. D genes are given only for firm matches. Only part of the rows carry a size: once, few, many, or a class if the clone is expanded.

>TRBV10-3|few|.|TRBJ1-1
TGTGCCATCAGTGAGTCGGTAAACACTGAAGCTTTCTTT
CAISESVNTEAFF
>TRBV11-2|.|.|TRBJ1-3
TGTGCCAGCAGCTCACAGGGCCTGTACGGAAACACCATATATTTT
CASSSQGLYGNTIYF
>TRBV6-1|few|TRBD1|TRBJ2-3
TGTGCCAGCATGGTGTCGACAGGGGGGGGCACAGATACGCAGTATTTT
CASMVSTGGGTDTQYF
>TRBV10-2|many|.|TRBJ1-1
TGCGCCAGCATTTCCCGAGGATCGAACACTGAAGCTTTCTTT
CASISRGSNTEAFF
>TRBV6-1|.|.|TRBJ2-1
TGTGCCAGCAGTGTAGGCTATGGCAGGGACTACAATGAGCAGTTCTTC
CASSVGYGRDYNEQFF
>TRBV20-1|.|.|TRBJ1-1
TGCAGTGCTCACGTGGGGGCCGATCTAATTGAAGCTTTCTTT
CSAHVGADLIEAFF
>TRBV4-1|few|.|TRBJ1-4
TGCGCCAGCAGCGAGCTTGGGAACATCAATGAAAAACTGTTTTTT
CASSELGNINEKLFF
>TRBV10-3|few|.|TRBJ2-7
TGTGCCATCAGTGAGTTCGGAAACTACGAGCAGTACTTC
CAISEFGNYEQYF
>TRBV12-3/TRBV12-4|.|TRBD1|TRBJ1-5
TGTGCCAGCAGTTTACGACAGGGGGTTCATCAGCCCCAGCATTTT
CASSLRQGVHQPQHF
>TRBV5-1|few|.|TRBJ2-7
TGCGCCAGCAGCTCCCCAAGATACGAGCAGTACTTC
CASSSPRYEQYF
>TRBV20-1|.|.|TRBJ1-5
TGCAGTGCTAGAATAGGAGGGTATAGCAATCAGCCCCAGCATTTT
CSARIGGYSNQPQHF
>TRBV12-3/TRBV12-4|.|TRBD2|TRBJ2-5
TGTGCCAGCAGGCTGTGGGGAGGGGAGACCCAGTACTTC
CASRLWGGETQYF
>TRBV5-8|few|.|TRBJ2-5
TGTGCCAGCAGCCCACGGGCCCGGAGGGAGACCCAGTACTTC
CASSPRARRETQYF
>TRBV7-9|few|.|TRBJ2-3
TGTGCCAGCAGACAAAATGCAGATACGCAGTATTTT
CASRQNADTQYF
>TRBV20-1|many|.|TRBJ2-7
TGCAGTGCTCTAGGGGCAGGGGATATCTACGAGCAGTACTTC
CSALGAGDIYEQYF
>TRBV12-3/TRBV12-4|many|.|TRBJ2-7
TGTGCCAGCAGTTCGGACGGCCCCTACGAGCAGTACTTC
CASSSDGPYEQYF
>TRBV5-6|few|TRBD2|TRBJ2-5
TGTGCCAGCAGCTTCCGGGGACTACTTAAGGAGACCCAGTACTTC
CASSFRGLLKETQYF
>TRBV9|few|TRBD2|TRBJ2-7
TGTGCCAGCAGCCCTCACCCCGCGGGAGGTATCTACGAGCAGTACTTC
CASSPHPAGGIYEQYF
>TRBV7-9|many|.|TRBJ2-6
TGTGCCAGCAGCTCCACCGACTCTGGGGCCAACGTCCTGACTTTC
CASSSTDSGANVLTF
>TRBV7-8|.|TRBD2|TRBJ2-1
TGTGCCAGCAGCCTCCCAGAGCGGGAGATGCCCAATGAGCAGTTCTTC
CASSLPEREMPNEQFF
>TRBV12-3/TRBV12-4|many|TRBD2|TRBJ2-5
TGTGCCAGCAGTACCCCGACTAGCGGAGAGACCCAGTACTTC
CASSTPTSGETQYF
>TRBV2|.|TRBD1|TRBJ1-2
TGTGCCAGCAGTGAAGCGCCCCACAGACAGGGGGGCTACACCTTC
CASSEAPHRQGGYTF
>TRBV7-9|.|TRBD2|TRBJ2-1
TGTGCCAGCAGCACGGGGACTACTTACAATGAGCAGTTCTTC
CASSTGTTYNEQFF
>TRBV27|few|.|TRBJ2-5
TGTGCCAGCAGCCGAAGCCCGGGACAAGAGACCCAGTACTTC
CASSRSPGQETQYF
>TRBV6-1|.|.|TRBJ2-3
TGTGCCAGCAGTAAAGGGGGGCGGACAGATACGCAGTATTTT
CASSKGGRTDTQYF
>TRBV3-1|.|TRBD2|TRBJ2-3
TGTGCCAGCAGCCATGCAGCGGGAGATGATACGCAGTATTTT
CASSHAAGDDTQYF
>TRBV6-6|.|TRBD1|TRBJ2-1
TGTGCCAGCAGACCCACAGGGGTTGGTGAGCAGTTCTTC
CASRPTGVGEQFF
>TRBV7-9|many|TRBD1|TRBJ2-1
TGTGCCAGCAGCTTAGCGGGACAGATTAACAATGAGCAGTTCTTC
CASSLAGQINNEQFF
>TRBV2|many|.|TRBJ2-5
TGTGCCAGTACAGGGTTCTGGAGAGAGACCCAGTACTTC
CASTGFWRETQYF
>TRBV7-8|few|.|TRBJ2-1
TGTGCCAGCAGCTCTACATCAAGCTCCTACAATGAGCAGTTCTTC
CASSSTSSSYNEQFF
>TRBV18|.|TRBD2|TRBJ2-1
TGTGCCAGCTCACCACCCACTAGCGGGCGTCTGTCCTACAATGAGCAGTTCTTC
CASSPPTSGRLSYNEQFF
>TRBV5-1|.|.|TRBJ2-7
TGCGCCAGCCCTGTTTACTACGAGCAGTACTTC
CASPVYYEQYF
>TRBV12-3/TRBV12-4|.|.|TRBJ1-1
TGTGCCAGCAGTCCCCGAGTCCCAAAAGAAGCTTTCTTT
CASSPRVPKEAFF
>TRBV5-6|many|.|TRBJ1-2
TGTGCCAGCTCAACGGGGGTAACCTATGGCTACACCTTC
CASSTGVTYGYTF
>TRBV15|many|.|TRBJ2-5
TGTGCCACCAGCAGAGGTTCAGTTCAAGAGACCCAGTACTTC
CATSRGSVQETQYF
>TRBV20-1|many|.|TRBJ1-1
TGCAGTGCTAGAGGCCAAACCAACACTGAAGCTTTCTTT
CSARGQTNTEAFF
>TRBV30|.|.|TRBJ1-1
TGTGCCTGGTCCCCTTTGGGACGGGAAAACACTGAAGCTTTCTTT
CAWSPLGRENTEAFF
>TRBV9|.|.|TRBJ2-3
TGTGCCAGCAGTGTCCCCAGCGGTGGGCTGATCGCAGATACGCAGTATTTT
CASSVPSGGLIADTQYF
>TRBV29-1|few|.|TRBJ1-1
TGCAGCGTTGAAGAAGGGGGTGTACGGACTGAAGCTTTCTTT
CSVEEGGVRTEAFF
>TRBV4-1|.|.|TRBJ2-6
TGCGCCAGCAGCCATTCCTCTGGGGCCAACGTCCTGACTTTC
CASSHSSGANVLTF
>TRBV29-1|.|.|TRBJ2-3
TGCAGCGTTGAACCCGGGCGCACAGATACGCAGTATTTT
CSVEPGRTDTQYF
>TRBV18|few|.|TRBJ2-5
TGTGCCAGCTCACCACCGACCCGAGAGACCCAGTACTTC
CASSPPTRETQYF
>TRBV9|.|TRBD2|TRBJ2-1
TGTGCCAGCAGCGTAGTTGCGGGAGGGGGCAATGAGCAGTTCTTC
CASSVVAGGGNEQFF
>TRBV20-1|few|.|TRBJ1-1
TGCAGTGCCAAGAGGGGGGGAACTGAAGCTTTCTTT
CSAKRGGTEAFF
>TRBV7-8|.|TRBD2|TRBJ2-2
TGTGCCAGCAGCTTACAGTCGGGACTAGTCCCCGGGGAGCTGTTTTTT
CASSLQSGLVPGELFF
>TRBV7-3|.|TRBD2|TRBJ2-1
TGTGCCAGCAGCTTAAGACCGGGACCCACTAGCGGGAGAACCTACAATGAGCAGTTCTTC
CASSLRPGPTSGRTYNEQFF
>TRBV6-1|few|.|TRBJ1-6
TGTGCCAGCAGTCGCCGCGATAATTCACCCCTCCACTTT
CASSRRDNSPLHF
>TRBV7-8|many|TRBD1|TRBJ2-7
TGTGCCAGCAGCTACCCGGACAGGGTCAGCGAGCAGTACTTC
CASSYPDRVSEQYF